The rows below give T cell receptor beta chains drawn from one sample of a study of shared clonotypes between healthy human individuals. TCRdb keeps only in-frame clones here, not all; method: immunoSEQ multiplex PCR. This table has just over 2,000,000 clones, about 95% appearing once. Sequencing was performed on naive CD4+ T cells sorted from blood. These receptor sequences come from a man between 18 and 29 years old in good health. The CDR3 runs from the conserved cysteine through the conserved F or W. A D gene is named only where the DNA matches it firmly. For some rows the clone size is stated as once, few or many, or as a class when expanded; others skip it.

>.|TRBV7-9|TRBD1|TRBJ1-1
TGTGCCAGCAGATCCCGACAGGGTTTGAACACTGAAGCTTTCTTT
CASRSRQGLNTEAFF
>.|TRBV6-1|TRBD2|TRBJ2-3
TGTGCCAGCAGTGAAGCCCTGGGGGGGAGCACAGATACGCAGTATTTT
CASSEALGGSTDTQYF
>.|TRBV12-1|.|TRBJ2-3
TGTGCCAGCAGCGGCGGGGGGATCACAGATACGCAGTATTTT
CASSGGGITDTQYF
>few|TRBV5-1|.|TRBJ1-1
TGCGCCAGCAGCTTGAGAGAGAACACTGAAGCTTTCTTT
CASSLRENTEAFF
>.|TRBV18|.|TRBJ1-1
TGTGCCAGCTCACTATTGTCCGGGGGGGGCACTGAAGCTTTCTTT
CASSLLSGGGTEAFF
>once|TRBV5-6|.|TRBJ1-1
TGTGCCAGCAGCCCCTCTAGATCCCCCGCGGGCCCCACTGAAGCTTTCTTT
CASSPSRSPAGPTEAFF
>.|TRBV6-5|.|TRBJ1-6
TGTGCCAGCAGTTACTCGACGAGGGGGGGCAATTCACCCCTCCACTTT
CASSYSTRGGNSPLHF
>.|TRBV19|.|TRBJ1-5
TGTGCCAGTAGTGGGGGTCAGCCCCAGCATTTT
CASSGGQPQHF
>.|TRBV7-8|TRBD2|TRBJ2-7
TGTGCCAGCAGCTTTGCCGGGACTAGCGTTCCCTACGAGCAGTACTTC
CASSFAGTSVPYEQYF
>.|TRBV5-6|.|TRBJ2-7
TGTGCCAGCAGCTTGGTAACAGGGGGTTCCGGGACTAGCCCAGGGCAGTACTTC
CASSLVTGGSGTSPGQYF
>.|TRBV4-1|.|TRBJ2-3
TGCGCCAGCAGCCAAGATACGGGGGCATGGAGCACAGATACGCAGTATTTT
CASSQDTGAWSTDTQYF
>.|TRBV7-9|.|TRBJ2-2
TGTGCCAGCAGTCAGGGGTCATGGACCGGGGAGCTGTTTTTT
CASSQGSWTGELFF
>.|TRBV6-5|TRBD2|TRBJ2-7
TGTGCCAGCAGTTACGCGACTAGCGGTTACTACGAGCAGTACTTC
CASSYATSGYYEQYF
>.|TRBV25-1|TRBD2|TRBJ2-3
TGTGCCAGCAGTGAACCCCTAGGGACTAGTGCAGCAGGGACGCAGTATTTT
CASSEPLGTSAAGTQYF
>few|TRBV6-1|.|TRBJ1-6
TGTGCCAGCAGCAATAAGGGGATGGATTCACCCCTCCACTTT
CASSNKGMDSPLHF
>.|TRBV6-1|TRBD1|TRBJ1-2
TGTGCCAGCAGTGAATTGGGACAGGGGGCGCGTGACTATGGCTACACCTTC
CASSELGQGARDYGYTF
>.|TRBV4-3|TRBD2|TRBJ2-2
TGCGCCAGCAGCCAGAAAACTAGCGGGACTACGAACACCGGGGAGCTGTTTTTT
CASSQKTSGTTNTGELFF
>once|TRBV6-1|TRBD1|TRBJ2-7
TGTGCCAGCAGTGAAGCGAATAAGGGGGCAGGTTACTTC
CASSEANKGAGYF
>.|TRBV28|TRBD1|TRBJ2-1
TGTGCCAGCACCTCCCGGGACAGGGCCCGGAGCTCCTACAATGAGCAGTTCTTC
CASTSRDRARSSYNEQFF
>.|TRBV29-1|.|TRBJ2-3
TGCAGCGTTGCGTCTGGGGCAGATACGCAGTATTTT
CSVASGADTQYF
>.|TRBV11-2|.|TRBJ2-5
TGTGCCAGCAGCTTAAGAGGGCTAGAGACCCAGTACTTC
CASSLRGLETQYF
>.|TRBV18|TRBD1|TRBJ2-7
TGTGCCAGCTCACCGGGACAGGTGGAGGGCTACGAGCAGTACTTC
CASSPGQVEGYEQYF
>.|TRBV5-1|TRBD2|TRBJ2-1
TGCGCCAGCAGCACTAGCGGGGATACTTACAATGAGCAGTTCTTC
CASSTSGDTYNEQFF
>.|TRBV6-1|TRBD2|TRBJ2-7
TGTGCCAGCAGTGAGGGGGGGAGCAGAGCCTACGAGCAGTACTTC
CASSEGGSRAYEQYF
>.|TRBV6-5|.|TRBJ1-2
TGTGCCAGCAGTTGGAAAAAAGGGGATCGCTATGGCTACACCTTC
CASSWKKGDRYGYTF
>.|TRBV5-3|.|TRBJ1-5
TGTGCCAGAAGAGATCAGCCCCAGCATTTT
CARRDQPQHF